A selection of T cell receptor beta chains follows, all from one sample in a study of cytomegalovirus exposure and HLA in healthy donors. Sequencing was performed with immunoSEQ multiplex PCR; in TCRdb, only in-frame clones are kept and a portion is missing. The table records 140,000 or so clones, about two thirds of them present only once. Sample: PBMCs. The origin of the receptors is a man aged 55-75 years in good health and CMV-seronegative. CDR3s include the opening cysteine and the closing phenylalanine or tryptophan. The size of a clone is reported for some rows only, either as once, few or many, or as a class for expanded clones.

j_gene: TRBJ2-7
v_gene: TRBV10-2
abundance: -
len: 11
CDR3aa: CALRTGGEQYF

j_gene: TRBJ2-7
v_gene: TRBV28
abundance: -
len: 17
CDR3aa: CASSIPGGADSFYEQYF

j_gene: TRBJ1-5
v_gene: TRBV4-2
abundance: once
len: 15
CDR3aa: CASSQVQGKNQPQHF

j_gene: TRBJ2-7
v_gene: TRBV4-1
abundance: -
len: 19
CDR3aa: CASSQDPARTGVESYEQYF

j_gene: TRBJ2-3
v_gene: TRBV5-1
abundance: -
len: 15
CDR3aa: CASSPETSWTDTQYF

j_gene: TRBJ1-5
v_gene: TRBV19
abundance: -
len: 16
CDR3aa: CASSVVGEVSNQPQHF

j_gene: TRBJ2-1
v_gene: TRBV6-1
abundance: -
len: 14
CDR3aa: CASSEADLRDEQFF

j_gene: TRBJ1-2
v_gene: TRBV6-5
abundance: -
len: 14
CDR3aa: CASSEETGNYGYTF

j_gene: TRBJ1-1
v_gene: TRBV7-3
abundance: -
len: 12
CDR3aa: CASSLTNTEAFF

j_gene: TRBJ1-4
v_gene: TRBV19
abundance: -
len: 14
CDR3aa: CASSRRQVNEKLFF

j_gene: TRBJ2-7
v_gene: TRBV7-2
abundance: -
len: 14
CDR3aa: CASSLAGQTYEQYF

j_gene: TRBJ2-2
v_gene: TRBV5-1
abundance: once
len: 15
CDR3aa: CASSRGRGETGELFF

j_gene: TRBJ2-2
v_gene: TRBV9
abundance: -
len: 18
CDR3aa: CASSVVRTGAVNTGELFF

j_gene: TRBJ2-7
v_gene: TRBV9
abundance: -
len: 16
CDR3aa: CASSVGPLQGSGEQYF

j_gene: TRBJ1-1
v_gene: TRBV15
abundance: few
len: 15
CDR3aa: CATSARTGGDSEAFF

j_gene: TRBJ2-3
v_gene: TRBV5-1
abundance: -
len: 15
CDR3aa: CASSPWGGHQDTQYF

j_gene: TRBJ1-1
v_gene: TRBV28
abundance: few
len: 13
CDR3aa: CASSGGTNTEAFF